This T cell receptor beta chain derives from a study of glioma-infiltrating T cells after dendritic cell vaccination. About the research overall: Dendritic cell vaccination trial patients had either newly diagnosed or recurrent glioblastoma.

The data were produced by immunoSEQ multiplex PCR, yet TCRdb's version contains in-frame clones alone and is incomplete. The sample includes fewer than 65,000 clones, 70% to 90% of them seen just once. There are 14 residues in the CDR3. Germline assignment: CDR1 MDHEN and CDR2 SYDVKM. V lost 5 bases to trimming and J lost 0 bases, with 11 bases between them. Time point meaning: after dendritic cell vaccination, including at tumor progression/relapse. Fresh-frozen tumor tissue and more than two years of survival data were available for all. Here the sequenced sample was blood, taken after dendritic cell vaccination. This clonotype was sampled from a human donor with glioblastoma. The V call is TRBV28, the J call TRBJ2-7; TRBD1 might be the D (5 bases). CDR3 DNA: TGTGCCAGCAGTGAGACAGCTTTCTCCTACGAGCAGTACTTC. Protein sequence: CASSETAFSYEQYF. Complete variable domain (other parts from reference TRBV28 and TRBJ2-7): DVKVTQSSRYLVKRTGEKVFLECVQDMDHENMFWYRQDPGLGLRLIYFSYDVKMKEKGDIPEGYSVSREKKERFSLILESASTNQTSMYLCASSETAFSYEQYFGPGTRLTVT.